The 5 T cell receptor beta chains given below trace back to one sample, sequenced in a study of T cells after yellow fever vaccination. One entry per CDR3 protein results from TCRdb running MiXCR on the 5' RACE reads. Here the sample spans 500,000 to 650,000 distinct CDR3 sequences, around 17% being singletons. The material sequenced was PBMCs, taken about 5 days after the first yellow fever vaccination. The receptors derive from a man aged 18 to 35 who received the YFV17D yellow fever vaccine.

This clonotype showed up many times. This chain uses TRBV5-1 with TRBJ2-5; 11 bases fit TRBD1. Per the germline V gene, CDR1 is SGHRS and CDR2 is YFSETQ. The CDR3 spans 15 residues. V shed 4 bases, J shed 4 bases, and the junction held 6 bases outside the gene matches. The CDR3 DNA is TGCGCCAGCAGCGGCGGACAGGGGGCATTAGAGACCCAGTACTTC. Protein sequence: CASSGGQGALETQYF.

This clonotype was seen more than once but under ten times. This sequence joins TRBV24-1 and TRBJ2-1, with TRBD2 matching 9 bases. Germline lookup yields CDR1 KGHDR and CDR2 SFDVKD. CDR3 length: 13 amino acids. With V trimmed by 7 bases and J by 8 bases, 5 bases remained unmatched. CDR3 protein: CATSAGGPDEQFF. CDR3 coding DNA: TGTGCCACCAGCGCGGGGGGGCCGGATGAGCAGTTCTTC.

The genes are TRBV7-8 and TRBJ2-7; TRBD1 is a possible D gene (5 bases). The CDR3 covers 13 residues. V dropped 2 bases and J dropped 6 bases, with 11 bases sitting between them. Per the germline V gene, CDR1 is SGHVS and CDR2 is FQNEAQ. The CDR3 spells CASSLRGRAEQYF. CDR3 DNA sequence: TGTGCCAGCAGCTTAAGAGGCAGGGCCGAGCAGTACTTC.

The V call is TRBV7-2, the J call TRBJ2-3; 9 nucleotides match TRBD2. This CDR3 has 16 amino acids. Germline V gene data show CDR1 as SGHTA and CDR2 as FQGNSA. The junction had 5 bases not matched to a gene; V was cut back by 1 base and J by 3 bases. This CDR3 is CASSLGRGGRTDTQYF. The DNA of the CDR3 is TGTGCCAGCAGCTTAGGGCGGGGGGGCCGAACAGATACGCAGTATTTT.

The chain carries TRBV18 and TRBJ2-2; 7 bases agree with TRBD1. There are 15 residues in the CDR3. J was trimmed by 7 bases and V by 4 bases; bases with no gene match: 9. In germline, CDR1 is KGHSH, CDR2 LQKENI. The CDR3: CASSRDRPMSGELFF. The CDR3 DNA is TGTGCCAGCTCACGGGACAGACCTATGAGCGGGGAGCTGTTTTTT.